The source of this T cell receptor beta chain is a study of cytomegalovirus exposure and HLA in healthy donors. The PCR used 60 Vbeta and 13 Jbeta primers. Sequenced by immunoSEQ multiplex PCR; TCRdb stores in-frame clones only, minus some. The table includes 150,000 to 200,000 clones, 80% to 90% detected once. General study results and limits: Confirmation in vitro established that a few CMV-associated chains were specific for CMV antigens. TCR beta sequences reportedly predicted the HLA-A and HLA-B alleles of most subjects accurately. In a later analysis, across HLA loci, associated TCR counts were highest for DRB1, lowest for HLA-C. TCR beta chains associated with HLA were, in a later analysis, more clonally expanded than equally common others.

This clone was seen more than once but under ten times. The antigen is unknown. V trimming: 3 bases; J trimming: 2 bases; junction bases outside the gene matches: 5. The CDR3 consists of 16 residues. CDR1 is SGHRS, CDR2 YFSETQ, per germline. This chain connects TRBV5-1 to TRBJ2-7; the match to TRBD2 covers 13 bases. The source of this sequence is a man younger than 35 in good health and CMV-seropositive. The sample was PBMCs. DNA of the CDR3: TGCGCCAGCAGCTCTCAGACTAGCGGGGGGCCCTACGAGCAGTACTTC. As protein: CASSSQTSGGPYEQYF.